The 13 T cell receptor beta chains reported below all come from one sample, sequenced in a study of blood T cell repertoires in COVID-19. The repertoire was sequenced with immunoSEQ multiplex PCR; TCRdb's copy has only in-frame clones and lacks some. The sample carries approximately 220,000 clones, approximately 86% recorded once. The sequencing input was PBMCs or T cells enriched from blood (not recorded which). Receptors originate from a woman in her twenties or thirties with acute COVID-19.

This clone showed up just once. The V and J genes are TRBV6-6 and TRBJ2-7, with a tentative D call TRBD1 (5 bases). V was clipped by 6 bases and J by 4 bases, with 16 bases between them. Germline V lookup: CDR1 MNHNY, CDR2 SVGAGI (reference sequence). The CDR3 sequence is 14 residues long. The CDR3 nucleotides are TGTGCCAGCAGGGGGCAGGCTCGCCAGTACGAGCAGTACTTC. Translating gives CASRGQARQYEQYF.

The V call is TRBV18, the J call TRBJ1-4; TRBD1 agrees at 8 bases. The CDR3 has 14 residues. V was pared by 9 bases and J by 2 bases, with 5 bases of the junction left unmatched. Germline V gene sequence: CDR1 KGHSH, CDR2 LQKENI. The CDR3 spells CASRTGFTNEKLFF. CDR3 DNA: TGTGCCAGTCGGACAGGGTTCACTAATGAAAAACTGTTTTTT.

The gene calls are TRBV2 and TRBJ2-1, with 8 bases identical to TRBD2. The CDR3 runs to 16 residues. The V gene's germline CDR1 is SNHLY and CDR2 FYNNEI. The trim removed 3 bases at V and 6 bases at J, leaving 10 bases unmatched. CDR3 nucleotides: TGTGCCAGCAGTGACCGGGTTGCGGGGGGCCTCAATGAGCAGTTCTTC. It specifies CASSDRVAGGLNEQFF.

The chain has TRBV7-9 and TRBJ2-7; 9 bases are shared with TRBD1. Germline V gene sequence: CDR1 SEHNR, CDR2 FQNEAQ (reference sequence). The V segment lost 10 bases and the J segment 1 base; nucleotides outside the gene matches: 17. This CDR3 region has 17 residues. CDR3 nucleotides: TGTGCCACCCAATTTGGGCGAGCACAGGGGGCTTCCTACGAGCAGTACTTC. It is translated as CATQFGRAQGASYEQYF. The whole variable domain, remainder taken from reference TRBV7-9 and TRBJ2-7, is DTGVSQNPRHKITKRGQNVTFRCDPISEHNRLYWYRQTLGQGPEFLTYFQNEAQLEKSRLLSDRFSAERPKGSFSTLEIQRTEQGDSAMYLCATQFGRAQGASYEQYFGPGTRLTVT.

The J gene is TRBJ2-2, the V gene TRBV19; D possibly corresponds to TRBD2 (6 bases). The CDR3 consists of 14 residues. V lost 1 base to trimming and J lost 4 bases, with 7 bases between them. Germline V lookup: CDR1 LNHDA, CDR2 SQIVND (reference sequence). Here the CDR3 DNA reads TGTGCCAGTAGTATAGGGCGGGGCACCGGGGAGCTGTTTTTT. It specifies CASSIGRGTGELFF.

CDR3 sequence: CASSWGDEKLFF. The CDR3 DNA is TGTGCCAGCAGCTGGGGCGATGAAAAACTGTTTTTT. The V and J genes are TRBV7-9 and TRBJ1-4; possibly TRBD1 for D (5 bases). This CDR3 is 12 amino acids long. Trimming stripped 4 bases from V and 6 bases from J, with 6 bases between. The germline CDR1 and CDR2 sequences are SEHNR and FQNEAQ (reference sequence).

This clone has a handful of counts. The chain recombines TRBV12-3 or TRBV12-4 with TRBJ2-1; D is unresolved. V dropped 6 bases and J dropped 4 bases, with 4 bases sitting between them. There are 11 residues in the CDR3. CDR3: CASSLYNEQFF. The CDR3 nucleotides read TGTGCCAGCAGCCTATACAATGAGCAGTTCTTC.

This chain uses TRBV19 with TRBJ1-6, with D tentatively TRBD1 (5 bases). The germline V gene has CDR1 LNHDA and CDR2 SQIVND (reference sequence). This CDR3 is built from 15 residues. Trimming removed 7 bases at V and 3 bases at J, with 13 bases between. The CDR3 DNA reads as TGTGCCAGTACCGAACAGGCTATCTATAATTCACCCCTCCACTTT. It encodes CASTEQAIYNSPLHF.

The V and J genes are TRBV29-1 and TRBJ2-1, with D unresolved. CDR3 length equals 12 residues. The germline V gene has CDR1 SQVTM and CDR2 ANQGSEA. Trimming removed 4 bases at V and 6 bases at J, with 10 bases between. CDR3 DNA: TGCAGCGTTGGTGTCAGGCCCAATGAGCAGTTCTTC. Its translation is CSVGVRPNEQFF.

V and J are TRBV3-1 (or the pseudogene TRBV3-2) and TRBJ1-5; D might be TRBD1 (6 bases). The V end lost 0 bases, the J end lost 7 bases, and 16 bases lay between the germline ends. From germline, CDR1 is LGHDT and CDR2 YNNKEL (reference sequence). The CDR3 contains 16 residues. The CDR3 DNA sequence: TGTGCCAGCAGCCAAGACTTCAGGGGCAGGGAGCAGCCCCAGCATTTT. This translates into CASSQDFRGREQPQHF.

This chain links TRBV19 with TRBJ2-3; 8 bases map to TRBD1. Germline V gives CDR1 LNHDA, CDR2 SQIVND (reference sequence). This CDR3 has 17 amino acids. V trimming: 5 bases; J trimming: 1 base; junction bases outside the gene matches: 11. This CDR3 reads CASSLVQGGYGTDTQYF. CDR3 DNA: TGTGCCAGTAGTCTGGTACAGGGGGGCTATGGCACAGATACGCAGTATTTT.

The chain links TRBV4-3 to TRBJ1-1; the D is unclear. V lost 1 base to trimming and J lost 0 bases, with 12 bases between them. CDR1 and CDR2 from the germline V gene are LGHNA and YSLEER. The CDR3 is 16 residues long. CDR3 loop: CASSQGGGNMNTEAFF. In DNA form, the CDR3 reads TGCGCCAGCAGCCAAGGTGGAGGGAACATGAACACTGAAGCTTTCTTT.

The V and J genes are TRBV3-1 (or the pseudogene TRBV3-2) and TRBJ2-7, with TRBD2 matching 11 bases. The CDR3 is 16 residues long. CDR1 and CDR2 (germline): LGHDT, YNNKEL (reference sequence). V trimming: 0 bases; J trimming: 13 bases; junction bases outside the gene matches: 14. CDR3 sequence: CASSQDPEGSGGAIYF. CDR3 in DNA: TGTGCCAGCAGCCAAGATCCGGAGGGTAGCGGGGGGGCGATTTACTTC.